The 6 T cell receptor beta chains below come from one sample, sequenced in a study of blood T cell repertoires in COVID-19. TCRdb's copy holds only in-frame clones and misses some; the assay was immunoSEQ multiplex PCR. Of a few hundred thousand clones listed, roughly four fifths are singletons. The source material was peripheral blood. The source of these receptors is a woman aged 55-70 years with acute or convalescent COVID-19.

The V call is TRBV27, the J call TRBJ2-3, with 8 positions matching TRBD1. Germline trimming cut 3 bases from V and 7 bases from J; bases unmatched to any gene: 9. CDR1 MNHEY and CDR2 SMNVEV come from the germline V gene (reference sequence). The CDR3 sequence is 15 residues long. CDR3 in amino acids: CASSFGTGPHYTQYF. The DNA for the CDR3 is TGTGCCAGCAGTTTTGGGACAGGACCACACTATACGCAGTATTTT.

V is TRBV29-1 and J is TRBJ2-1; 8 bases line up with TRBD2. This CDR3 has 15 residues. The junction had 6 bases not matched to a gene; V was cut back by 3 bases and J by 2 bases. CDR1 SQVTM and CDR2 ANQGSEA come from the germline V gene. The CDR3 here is CSVDGTSKAYNEQFF. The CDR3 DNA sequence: TGCAGCGTTGACGGGACTAGTAAGGCCTACAATGAGCAGTTCTTC.

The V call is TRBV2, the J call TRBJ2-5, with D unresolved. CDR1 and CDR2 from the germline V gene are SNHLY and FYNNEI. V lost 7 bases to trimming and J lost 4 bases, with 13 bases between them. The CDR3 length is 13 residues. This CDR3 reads CASNVLPGETQYF. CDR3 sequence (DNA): TGTGCCAGCAATGTGCTCCCCGGAGAGACCCAGTACTTC.

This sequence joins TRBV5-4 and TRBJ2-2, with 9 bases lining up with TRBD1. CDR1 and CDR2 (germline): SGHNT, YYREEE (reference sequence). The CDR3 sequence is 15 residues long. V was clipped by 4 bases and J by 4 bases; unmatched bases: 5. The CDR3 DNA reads TGTGCCAGCAGCCCTGGACAGGGGAGCACCGGGGAGCTGTTTTTT. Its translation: CASSPGQGSTGELFF.

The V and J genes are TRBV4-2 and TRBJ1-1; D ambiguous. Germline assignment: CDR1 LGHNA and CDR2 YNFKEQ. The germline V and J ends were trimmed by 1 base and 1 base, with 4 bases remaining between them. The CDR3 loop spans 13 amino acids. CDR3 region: CASSQAPNTEAFF. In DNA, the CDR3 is TGTGCCAGCAGCCAAGCTCCGAACACTGAAGCTTTCTTT.

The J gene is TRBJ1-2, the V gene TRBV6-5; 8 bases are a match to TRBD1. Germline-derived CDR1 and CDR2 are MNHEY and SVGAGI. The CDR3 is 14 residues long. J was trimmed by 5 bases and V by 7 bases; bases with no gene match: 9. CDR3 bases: TGTGCCAGCAACACCGGGACAGGAAATTATGGCTACACCTTC. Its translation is CASNTGTGNYGYTF.